Listed below are T cell receptor beta chains from one sample, sequenced in a study of T cells in Graves' hyperthyroidism and ophthalmopathy. TCRdb reanalysed the multiplex PCR reads using MiXCR and keeps one entry per CDR3 protein. The top ten clones hold roughly 10% of a sample with about 740,000 distinct CDR3 sequences, around 13% of them seen once. Sequencing was performed on blood. The receptor set was obtained from a woman between 18 and 29 years old with Graves' hyperthyroidism. Both conserved end residues are part of each CDR3. A D gene is named only where the DNA matches it firmly. Clone size is shown for a subset of rows, as once, few, many or a class of expanded clone.

TRBJ2-7	.	many	TRBV28	13	CAIQSKSSYEQYF	TGTGCCATTCAGAGCAAAAGCTCCTACGAGCAGTACTTC
TRBJ2-1	TRBD1	many	TRBV6-5	17	CASSYQTGTGAYNEQFF	TGTGCCAGCAGTTACCAAACCGGGACAGGGGCCTACAATGAGCAGTTCTTC
TRBJ2-3	.	few	TRBV4-3	19	CASSQDSPSGRSGTDTQYF	TGCGCCAGCAGCCAAGACTCACCCTCGGGTCGTTCGGGCACAGATACGCAGTATTTT
TRBJ1-5	TRBD1	.	TRBV7-2	15	CASSSQQTGRQPQHF	TGTGCCAGCAGCTCCCAGCAGACAGGGCGGCAGCCCCAGCATTTT
TRBJ1-5	TRBD1	few	TRBV18	17	CASSPRTGSPANQPQHF	TGTGCCAGCTCACCTAGGACAGGGAGTCCCGCGAATCAGCCCCAGCATTTT
TRBJ2-4	.	.	TRBV20-1	14	CSARVNLAKNIQYF	TGCAGTGCTAGAGTTAACTTGGCCAAAAACATTCAGTACTTC
TRBJ2-7	TRBD1	many	TRBV27	16	CASRTYWDRDAVEQYF	TGTGCCAGCCGGACTTACTGGGACAGGGATGCTGTCGAGCAGTACTTC
TRBJ2-7	.	.	TRBV15	16	CATSRDGGSLNYEQYF	TGTGCCACCAGCAGAGACGGGGGATCTCTTAACTACGAGCAGTACTTC
TRBJ1-2	.	.	TRBV20-1	14	CSASPLQAPYGYTF	TGCAGTGCTAGCCCCCTACAGGCCCCCTATGGCTACACCTTC
TRBJ1-1	.	.	TRBV19	15	CASSRNRGVDTEAFF	TGTGCCAGTAGTAGGAACCGCGGGGTGGACACTGAAGCTTTCTTT
TRBJ2-7	.	.	TRBV7-9	13	CASSAGRAYEQYF	TGTGCCAGCAGCGCCGGGCGTGCATACGAGCAGTACTTC
TRBJ2-5	.	many	TRBV28	13	CASSYRGQETQYF	TGTGCCAGCAGTTATCGGGGTCAAGAGACCCAGTACTTC
TRBJ2-5	.	few	TRBV28	13	CASSFYIQETQYF	TGTGCCAGCAGTTTTTACATACAAGAGACCCAGTACTTC
TRBJ2-7	.	many	TRBV5-1	17	CASSFNYRDSSSYEQYF	TGCGCCAGCAGCTTTAATTACCGGGACTCGAGCTCCTACGAGCAGTACTTC
TRBJ1-5	.	.	TRBV6-1	14	CASRAWYGNQPQHF	TGTGCCAGCAGGGCATGGTATGGCAATCAGCCCCAGCATTTT
TRBJ2-3	TRBD1	few	TRBV5-5	16	CASSLEDRGGSDTQYF	TGTGCCAGCAGCTTGGAGGACAGGGGCGGGTCAGATACGCAGTATTTT
TRBJ2-7	TRBD1	.	TRBV29-1	13	CSVEIRQGHEQYF	TGCAGCGTTGAAATCCGACAGGGCCACGAGCAGTACTTC
TRBJ2-6	.	.	TRBV30	19	CAWSLQPGRSLSGANVLTF	TGTGCCTGGAGCCTCCAGCCGGGACGGTCGCTCTCTGGGGCCAACGTCCTGACTTTC
TRBJ2-7	TRBD1	many	TRBV7-9	14	CASSRTGPSYEQYF	TGTGCCAGCAGCCGGACAGGGCCCAGCTACGAGCAGTACTTC
TRBJ2-2	.	.	TRBV12-3/TRBV12-4	15	CASRVGRMDIGELFF	TGTGCCAGTCGGGTGGGTAGGATGGACATCGGGGAGCTGTTTTTT
TRBJ1-2	.	once	TRBV2	13	CASSGGEIYGYTF	TGTGCCAGCAGTGGGGGGGAGATATATGGCTACACCTTC
TRBJ2-7	TRBD2	.	TRBV20-1	13	CSATGLDSYEQYF	TGCAGTGCTACCGGACTAGACTCCTACGAGCAGTACTTC
TRBJ2-1	TRBD2	.	TRBV29-1	17	CSGSGTSGRGSYDEQFF	TGCAGCGGATCCGGGACTAGCGGGAGAGGATCCTACGATGAGCAGTTCTTC
TRBJ2-1	.	.	TRBV18	13	CASLSVTGNEQFF	TGTGCCAGCCTATCGGTAACAGGGAATGAGCAGTTCTTC
TRBJ1-5	.	many	TRBV11-2	14	CASSLDGVLQPQHF	TGTGCCAGCAGCTTAGATGGGGTCCTACAGCCCCAGCATTTT
TRBJ2-5	.	many	TRBV11-2	17	CASSLALQEPYQETQYF	TGTGCCAGCAGCTTAGCCCTCCAGGAACCGTACCAAGAGACCCAGTACTTC
TRBJ2-7	.	few	TRBV5-1	17	CASSLTSIGGTAARQYF	TGCGCCAGCAGCTTGACCTCCATAGGGGGAACAGCTGCACGGCAGTACTTC
TRBJ2-4	.	few	TRBV5-1	19	CASSSDPRTGQLAKNIQYF	TGCGCCAGCAGCTCCGACCCCCGGACGGGACAACTAGCCAAAAACATTCAGTACTTC
TRBJ2-6	.	.	TRBV5-1	15	CASSGTGTGANVLTF	TGCGCCAGCAGCGGAACAGGGACTGGGGCCAACGTCCTGACTTTC
TRBJ2-7	TRBD1	many	TRBV20-1	18	CSARDPSIDRGRQYEQYF	TGCAGTGCTAGAGATCCTTCAATTGACAGGGGGCGCCAATACGAGCAGTACTTC
TRBJ2-1	TRBD1	.	TRBV20-1	15	CSARGDRAPYNEQFF	TGCAGTGCCCGGGGGGACAGGGCCCCCTACAATGAGCAGTTCTTC
TRBJ1-5	TRBD1	few	TRBV27	15	CASRLQGASNQPQHF	TGTGCCAGCAGACTCCAGGGGGCAAGCAATCAGCCCCAGCATTTT
TRBJ1-1	.	.	TRBV7-9	15	CASSLAAGKNTEAFF	TGTGCCAGCAGCTTAGCGGCAGGGAAGAACACTGAAGCTTTCTTT
TRBJ2-7	TRBD1	.	TRBV4-1	16	CASRVKPGQGFHEQYF	TGCGCCAGCAGGGTAAAGCCGGGACAGGGATTTCACGAGCAGTACTTC
TRBJ2-4	.	.	TRBV30	12	CAWTVSKNIQYF	TGTGCCTGGACCGTAAGCAAAAACATTCAGTACTTC
TRBJ2-1	.	many	TRBV7-3	14	CASSSSGGGDEQFF	TGTGCCAGCAGCTCCTCTGGGGGTGGGGATGAGCAGTTCTTC
TRBJ1-4	.	few	TRBV15	16	CATSRERLGRGEKLFF	TGTGCCACCAGCAGAGAGAGGCTGGGTCGGGGTGAAAAACTGTTTTTT
TRBJ2-3	TRBD1	many	TRBV12-3/TRBV12-4	15	CASNLGDRGTDTQYF	TGTGCCAGCAACTTGGGGGACAGGGGCACAGATACGCAGTATTTT
TRBJ2-3	TRBD2	few	TRBV20-1	21	CSARAQEILAGGASYTDAQYF	TGCAGTGCTAGAGCGCAAGAGATCCTAGCGGGAGGAGCCTCCTACACAGATGCGCAGTATTTT
TRBJ2-7	.	many	TRBV29-1	16	CSVQNPRDGSSYEQYF	TGCAGCGTTCAGAACCCCCGGGACGGGAGCTCCTACGAGCAGTACTTC
TRBJ2-5	.	.	TRBV2	12	CASSEWSRVMYF	TGTGCCAGCAGTGAATGGTCGAGAGTTATGTACTTC
TRBJ2-7	TRBD1	many	TRBV7-9	14	CASSLGQPIYEQYF	TGTGCCAGCAGCTTGGGACAGCCGATCTACGAGCAGTACTTC
TRBJ2-5	TRBD2	many	TRBV11-2	16	CASSSGLATEGETQYF	TGTGCCAGCAGCTCCGGACTAGCCACCGAGGGTGAGACCCAGTACTTC
TRBJ2-5	TRBD2	.	TRBV24-1	18	CATSDPQGTGGRQETQYF	TGTGCCACCAGTGATCCTCAGGGAACGGGAGGGCGGCAAGAGACCCAGTACTTC
TRBJ2-7	TRBD2	many	TRBV13	16	CASSSYTAGGTYEQYF	TGTGCCAGCAGCTCCTATACAGCGGGAGGGACCTACGAGCAGTACTTC
TRBJ2-7	TRBD1	few	TRBV20-1	14	CSARRDRLTYEQYF	TGCAGTGCTCGCCGGGACAGGTTAACCTACGAGCAGTACTTC
TRBJ1-5	.	.	TRBV12-3/TRBV12-4	13	CASSLTLNRPQHF	TGTGCCAGCAGTTTAACCCTAAACCGGCCCCAGCATTTT
TRBJ2-3	.	many	TRBV12-3/TRBV12-4	14	CASTLGASSDTQYF	TGTGCCAGCACCCTTGGGGCTAGCTCAGATACGCAGTATTTT
TRBJ2-3	TRBD2	many	TRBV6-1	15	CASRVSGRRTDTQYF	TGTGCCAGCAGGGTTAGCGGGAGGCGCACAGATACGCAGTATTTT
TRBJ2-1	TRBD1	many	TRBV2	15	CASSEGGTVWDEQFF	TGTGCCAGCAGTGAAGGGGGGACAGTCTGGGATGAGCAGTTCTTC
TRBJ1-2	TRBD1	.	TRBV6-5	18	CASSYSGQGSFGNYGYTF	TGTGCCAGCAGTTACTCGGGACAGGGTTCCTTCGGCAACTATGGCTACACCTTC
TRBJ1-4	.	.	TRBV7-9	14	CASSWDTLNEKLFF	TGTGCCAGCAGCTGGGACACGTTGAATGAAAAACTGTTTTTT
TRBJ2-2	.	.	TRBV11-2	14	CASSPFYDTGELFF	TGTGCCAGCAGCCCGTTTTACGACACCGGGGAGCTGTTTTTT
TRBJ2-7	TRBD1	many	TRBV7-9	15	CASSHRDRGPYEQYF	TGTGCCAGCAGCCACCGGGACAGGGGACCCTACGAGCAGTACTTC
TRBJ2-5	TRBD1	many	TRBV7-2	14	CASSPWTGAETQYF	TGTGCCAGCAGCCCGTGGACAGGGGCAGAGACCCAGTACTTC
TRBJ2-2	TRBD1	few	TRBV24-1	14	CATSETGETGELFF	TGTGCCACCAGTGAGACAGGGGAGACCGGGGAGCTGTTTTTT
TRBJ2-1	.	many	TRBV7-9	14	CASSLAAGGNEQFF	TGTGCCAGCAGCTTAGCGGCCGGGGGCAATGAGCAGTTCTTC
TRBJ1-2	.	.	TRBV5-1	14	CASRPAGGAYGYTF	TGCGCCAGCAGACCCGCGGGGGGCGCCTATGGCTACACCTTC
TRBJ2-4	TRBD2	many	TRBV3-1	16	CASSRSRGRAGNIQYF	TGTGCCAGCAGCCGATCTCGCGGGAGGGCCGGCAACATTCAGTACTTC
TRBJ2-2	.	.	TRBV7-9	14	CASSPRGPTGELFF	TGTGCCAGCAGCCCGAGGGGACCCACCGGGGAGCTGTTTTTT